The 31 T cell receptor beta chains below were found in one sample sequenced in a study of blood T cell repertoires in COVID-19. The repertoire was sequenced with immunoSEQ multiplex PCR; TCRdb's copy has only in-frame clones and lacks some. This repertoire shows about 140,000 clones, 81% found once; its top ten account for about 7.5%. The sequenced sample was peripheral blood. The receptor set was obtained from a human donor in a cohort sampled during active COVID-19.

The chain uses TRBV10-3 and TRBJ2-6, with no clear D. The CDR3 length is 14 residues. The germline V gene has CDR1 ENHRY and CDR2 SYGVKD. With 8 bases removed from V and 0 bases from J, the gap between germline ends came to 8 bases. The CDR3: CAILSGSGANVLTF. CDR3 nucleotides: TGTGCCATCTTATCAGGCTCTGGGGCCAACGTCCTGACTTTC.

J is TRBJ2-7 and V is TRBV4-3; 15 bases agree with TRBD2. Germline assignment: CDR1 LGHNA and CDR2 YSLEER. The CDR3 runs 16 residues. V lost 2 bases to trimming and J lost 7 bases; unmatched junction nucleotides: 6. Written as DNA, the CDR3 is TGCGCCAGCAGCCAATACGGGACTAGCGGGAGGTGGGAGCAGTACTTC. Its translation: CASSQYGTSGRWEQYF.

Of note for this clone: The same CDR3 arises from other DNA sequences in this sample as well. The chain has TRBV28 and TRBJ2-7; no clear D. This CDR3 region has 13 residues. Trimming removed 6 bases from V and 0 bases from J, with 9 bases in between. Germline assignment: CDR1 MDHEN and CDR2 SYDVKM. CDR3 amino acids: CASSLRDSYEQYF. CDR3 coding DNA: TGTGCCAGCAGCCTTCGAGACTCCTACGAGCAGTACTTC.

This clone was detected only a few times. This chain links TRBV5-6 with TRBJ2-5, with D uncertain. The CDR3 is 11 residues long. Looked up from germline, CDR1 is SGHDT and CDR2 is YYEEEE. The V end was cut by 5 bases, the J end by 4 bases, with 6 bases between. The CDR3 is CASRYLETQYF. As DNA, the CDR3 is TGTGCCAGCAGATACTTAGAGACCCAGTACTTC.

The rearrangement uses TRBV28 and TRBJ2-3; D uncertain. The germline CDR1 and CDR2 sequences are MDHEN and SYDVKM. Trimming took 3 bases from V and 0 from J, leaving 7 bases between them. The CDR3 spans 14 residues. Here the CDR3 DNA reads TGTGCCAGCAGTTTTCCCCCTAGCACAGATACGCAGTATTTT. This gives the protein CASSFPPSTDTQYF. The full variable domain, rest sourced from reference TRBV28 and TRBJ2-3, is DVKVTQSSRYLVKRTGEKVFLECVQDMDHENMFWYRQDPGLGLRLIYFSYDVKMKEKGDIPEGYSVSREKKERFSLILESASTNQTSMYLCASSFPPSTDTQYFGPGTRLTVL.

Here the CDR3 reads CASSSLGGETQYF. CDR3 DNA: TGTGCCAGCTCATCGTTGGGGGGAGAGACCCAGTACTTC. The chain joins TRBV18 to TRBJ2-5; tentatively, D is TRBD2 (6 bases). Trimming removed 5 bases at V and 4 bases at J, with 11 bases between. CDR1 and CDR2 (germline): KGHSH, LQKENI. The CDR3 spans 13 residues.

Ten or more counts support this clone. The CDR3 protein is CASRVDRYGYTF. CDR3 coding DNA: TGCGCCAGCAGGGTGGACAGATATGGCTACACCTTC. V usage is TRBV5-1 and J usage is TRBJ1-2; weak D call: TRBD1 (6 bases). V was trimmed by 5 bases and J by 5 bases, leaving 10 bases between them. Germline lookup yields CDR1 SGHRS and CDR2 YFSETQ. The length of the CDR3 is 12 residues.

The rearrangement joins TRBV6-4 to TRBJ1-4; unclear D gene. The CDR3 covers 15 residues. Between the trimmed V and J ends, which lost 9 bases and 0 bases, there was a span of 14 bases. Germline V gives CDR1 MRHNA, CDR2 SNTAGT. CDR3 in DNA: TGTGCCAGGAAAAGCGCAGTCGCAACTAATGAAAAACTGTTTTTT. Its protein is CARKSAVATNEKLFF.

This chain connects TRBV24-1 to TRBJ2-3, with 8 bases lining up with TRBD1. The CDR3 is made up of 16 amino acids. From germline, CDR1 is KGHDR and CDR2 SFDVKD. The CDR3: CVASGVGRGLADTQYF. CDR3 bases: TGTGTCGCCTCCGGGGTGGGCAGGGGGCTGGCAGATACGCAGTATTTT.

The CDR3 protein is CASSAGTTRQETQYF. CDR3 DNA sequence: TGTGCCAGCAGTGCGGGGACTACCCGGCAAGAGACCCAGTACTTC. The chain couples TRBV9 to TRBJ2-5; 7 nucleotides match TRBD2. Trimming removed 5 bases from V and 2 bases from J; junction bases left unmatched: 9. The CDR3 sequence is 15 residues long. Per germline, CDR1 SGDLS and CDR2 YYNGEE. Looking up the rest from reference TRBV9 and TRBJ2-5 gives the full variable domain: DSGVTQTPKHLITATGQRVTLRCSPRSGDLSVYWYQQSLDQGLQFLIQYYNGEERAKGNILERFSAQQFPDLHSELNLSSLELGDSALYFCASSAGTTRQETQYFGPGTRLLVL.

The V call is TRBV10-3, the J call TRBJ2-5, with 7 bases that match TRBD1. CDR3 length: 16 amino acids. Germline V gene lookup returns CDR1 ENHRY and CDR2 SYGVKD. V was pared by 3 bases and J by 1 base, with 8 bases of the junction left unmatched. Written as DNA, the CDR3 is TGTGCCATCAGTGAATCAGGGGGTACCTTCCAAGAGACCCAGTACTTC. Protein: CAISESGGTFQETQYF.

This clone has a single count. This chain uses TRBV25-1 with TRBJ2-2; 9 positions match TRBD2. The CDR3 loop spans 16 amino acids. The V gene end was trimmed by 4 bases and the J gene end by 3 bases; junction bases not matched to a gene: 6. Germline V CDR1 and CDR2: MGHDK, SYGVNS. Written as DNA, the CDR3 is TGTGCCAGCAGTGTAGAGACTAGCGGATACACCGGGGAGCTGTTTTTT. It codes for CASSVETSGYTGELFF.

CDR3 nucleotides: TGTGCCAGTAAGGACTCCTCAGGAGTTAACTATGGCTACACCTTC. As protein: CASKDSSGVNYGYTF. The chain carries TRBV19 and TRBJ1-2; D unclear. Trimming took 7 bases from V and 1 from J, leaving 16 bases between them. Germline V gene lookup returns CDR1 LNHDA and CDR2 SQIVND (reference sequence). The CDR3 sequence is 15 residues long.

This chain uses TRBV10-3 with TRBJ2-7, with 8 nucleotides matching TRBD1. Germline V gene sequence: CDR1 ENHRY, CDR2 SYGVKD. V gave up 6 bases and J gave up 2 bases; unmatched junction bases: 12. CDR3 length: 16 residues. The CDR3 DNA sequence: TGTGCCATCAGCCCGGGTTGGAGGACAGGGACCTACGAGCAGTACTTC. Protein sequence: CAISPGWRTGTYEQYF.

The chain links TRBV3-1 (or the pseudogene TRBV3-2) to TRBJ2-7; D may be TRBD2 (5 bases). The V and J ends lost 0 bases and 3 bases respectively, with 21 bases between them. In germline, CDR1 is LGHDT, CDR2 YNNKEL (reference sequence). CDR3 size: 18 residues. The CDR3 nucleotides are TGTGCCAGCAGCCAAGAAGGAGGCCCCAAACTCGGGAACTACGAGCAGTACTTC. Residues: CASSQEGGPKLGNYEQYF.

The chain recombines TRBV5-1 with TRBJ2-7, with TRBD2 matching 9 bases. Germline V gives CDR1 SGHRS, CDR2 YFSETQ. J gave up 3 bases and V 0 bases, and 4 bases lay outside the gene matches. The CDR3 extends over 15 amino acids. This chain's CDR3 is CASSLGAGGLYEQYF. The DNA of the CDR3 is TGCGCCAGCAGCTTGGGGGCGGGAGGGCTCTACGAGCAGTACTTC.

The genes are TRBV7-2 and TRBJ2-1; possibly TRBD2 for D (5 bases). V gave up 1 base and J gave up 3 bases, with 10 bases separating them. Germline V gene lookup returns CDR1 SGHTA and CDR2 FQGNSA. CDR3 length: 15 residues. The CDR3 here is CASSLDSSRYNEQFF. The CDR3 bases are TGTGCCAGCAGCTTAGACTCTAGCCGCTACAATGAGCAGTTCTTC.

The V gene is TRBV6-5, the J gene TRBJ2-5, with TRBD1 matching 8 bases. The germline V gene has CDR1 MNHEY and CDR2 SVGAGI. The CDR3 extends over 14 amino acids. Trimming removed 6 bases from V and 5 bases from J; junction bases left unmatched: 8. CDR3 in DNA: TGTGCCAGCAGGGAGACAGGGGATTGGGAGACCCAGTACTTC. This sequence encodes CASRETGDWETQYF.

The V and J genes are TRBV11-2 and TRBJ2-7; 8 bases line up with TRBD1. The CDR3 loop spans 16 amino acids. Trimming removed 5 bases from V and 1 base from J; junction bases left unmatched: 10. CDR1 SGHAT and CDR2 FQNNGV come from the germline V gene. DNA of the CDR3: TGTGCCAGCAGCATCACGCGGGGACAGGTATCCTACGAGCAGTACTTC. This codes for CASSITRGQVSYEQYF.

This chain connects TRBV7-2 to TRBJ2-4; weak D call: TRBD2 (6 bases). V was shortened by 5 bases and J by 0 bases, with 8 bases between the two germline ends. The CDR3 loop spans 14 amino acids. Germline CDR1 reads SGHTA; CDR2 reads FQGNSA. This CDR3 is CASSRLGAKNIQYF. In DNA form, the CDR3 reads TGTGCCAGCAGCAGACTAGGAGCCAAAAACATTCAGTACTTC.

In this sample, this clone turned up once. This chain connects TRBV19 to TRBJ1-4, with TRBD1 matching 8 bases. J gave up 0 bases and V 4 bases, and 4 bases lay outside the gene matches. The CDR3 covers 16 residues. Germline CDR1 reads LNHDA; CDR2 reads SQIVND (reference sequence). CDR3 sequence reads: CASSKWTGTTNEKLFF. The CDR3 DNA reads TGTGCCAGTAGTAAATGGACAGGGACAACTAATGAAAAACTGTTTTTT.

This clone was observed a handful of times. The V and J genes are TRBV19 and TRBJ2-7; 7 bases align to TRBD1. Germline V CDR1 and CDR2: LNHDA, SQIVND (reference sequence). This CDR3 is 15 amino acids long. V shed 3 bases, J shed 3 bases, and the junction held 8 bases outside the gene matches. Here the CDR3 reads CASSMAGTANYEQYF. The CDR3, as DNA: TGTGCCAGTAGTATGGCCGGGACAGCCAACTACGAGCAGTACTTC.

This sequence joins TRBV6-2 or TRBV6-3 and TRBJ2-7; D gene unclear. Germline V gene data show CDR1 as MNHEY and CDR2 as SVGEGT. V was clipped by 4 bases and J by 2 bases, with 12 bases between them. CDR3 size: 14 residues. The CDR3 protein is CASSFVRSPYEQYF. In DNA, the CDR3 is TGTGCCAGCAGTTTTGTGAGAAGCCCCTACGAGCAGTACTTC.

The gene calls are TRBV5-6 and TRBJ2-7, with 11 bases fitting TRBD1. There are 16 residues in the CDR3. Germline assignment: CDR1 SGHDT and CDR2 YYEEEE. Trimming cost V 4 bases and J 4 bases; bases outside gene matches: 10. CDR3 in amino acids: CASSTAPGQGGYEQYF. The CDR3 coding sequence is TGTGCCAGCAGCACAGCACCGGGACAGGGGGGGTACGAGCAGTACTTC.

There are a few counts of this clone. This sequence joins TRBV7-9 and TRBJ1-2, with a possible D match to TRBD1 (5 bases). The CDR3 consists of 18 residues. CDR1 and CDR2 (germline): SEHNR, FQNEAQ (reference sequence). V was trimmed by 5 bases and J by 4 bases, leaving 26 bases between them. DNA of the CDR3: TGTGCCAGCAGCCTAACAGGCCGAGACAGTGTGATTTTCTATGGCTACACCTTC. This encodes CASSLTGRDSVIFYGYTF.

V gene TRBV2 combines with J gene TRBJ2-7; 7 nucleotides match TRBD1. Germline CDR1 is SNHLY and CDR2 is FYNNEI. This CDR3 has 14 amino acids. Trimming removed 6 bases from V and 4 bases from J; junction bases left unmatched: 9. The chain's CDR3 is CASSLRDSHYEQYF. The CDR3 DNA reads TGTGCCAGCAGCCTCCGGGACAGCCATTACGAGCAGTACTTC.

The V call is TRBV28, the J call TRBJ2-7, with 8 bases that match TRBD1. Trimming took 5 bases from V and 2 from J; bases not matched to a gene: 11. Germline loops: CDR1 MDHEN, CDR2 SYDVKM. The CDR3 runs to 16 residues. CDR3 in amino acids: CASSSPGGEVTYEQYF. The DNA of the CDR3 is TGTGCCAGCAGTAGTCCAGGGGGCGAAGTGACCTACGAGCAGTACTTC.

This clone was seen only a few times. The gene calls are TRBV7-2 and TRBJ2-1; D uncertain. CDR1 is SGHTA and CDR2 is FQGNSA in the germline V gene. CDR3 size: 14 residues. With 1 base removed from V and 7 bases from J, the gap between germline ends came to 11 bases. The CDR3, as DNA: TGTGCCAGCAGCTTAGAGCCCCAGGATAATGAGCAGTTCTTC. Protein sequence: CASSLEPQDNEQFF. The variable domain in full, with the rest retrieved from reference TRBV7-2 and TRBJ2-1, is GAGVSQSPSNKVTEKGKDVELRCDPISGHTALYWYRQSLGQGLEFLIYFQGNSAPDKSGLPSDRFSAERTGGSVSTLTIQRTQQEDSAVYLCASSLEPQDNEQFFGPGTRLTVL.

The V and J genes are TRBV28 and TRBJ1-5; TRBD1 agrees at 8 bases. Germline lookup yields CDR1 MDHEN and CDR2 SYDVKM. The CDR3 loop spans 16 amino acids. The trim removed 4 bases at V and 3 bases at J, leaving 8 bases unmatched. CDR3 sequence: CASSSPRTGPNQPQHF. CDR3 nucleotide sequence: TGTGCCAGCAGTTCCCCAAGGACAGGGCCCAATCAGCCCCAGCATTTT.

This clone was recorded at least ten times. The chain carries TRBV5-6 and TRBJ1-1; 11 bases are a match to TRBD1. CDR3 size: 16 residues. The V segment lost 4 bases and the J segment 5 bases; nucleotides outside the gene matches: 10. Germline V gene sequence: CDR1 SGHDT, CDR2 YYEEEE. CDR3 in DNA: TGTGCCAGCAGCCATTTCGGGACAGGGGGGCGAACTGAAGCTTTCTTT. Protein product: CASSHFGTGGRTEAFF.

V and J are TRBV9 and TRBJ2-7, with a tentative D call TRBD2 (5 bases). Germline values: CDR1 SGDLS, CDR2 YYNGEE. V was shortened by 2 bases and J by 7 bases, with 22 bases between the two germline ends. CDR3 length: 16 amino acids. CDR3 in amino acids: CASSVGDSAGRWEQYF. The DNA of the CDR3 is TGTGCCAGCAGCGTTGGGGATAGCGCTGGGAGATGGGAGCAGTACTTC.